The next 25 T cell receptor beta chains were all read from a single sample in a study of blood T cell repertoires in COVID-19. The data were produced by immunoSEQ multiplex PCR, yet TCRdb's version contains in-frame clones alone and is incomplete. Of 25,000 to 30,000 clones listed, 89% were seen once; the top ten hold around 48%. What was sequenced was peripheral blood. The receptors originated from a human donor with acute or convalescent COVID-19. The donor label of this sample is uncertain.

As regards this clone: One junction end disagrees with the germline gene, perhaps due to a read error. CDR3 residues: CASSLDLAGHNEQFF. The CDR3 DNA follows: TGTGCCAGCAGCCTAGACCTAGCAGGACACAATGAGCAGTTCTTC. The chain carries TRBV11-3 and TRBJ2-1, with D possibly being TRBD2 (5 bases). The CDR3 extends over 15 amino acids. From germline, CDR1 is SGHNT and CDR2 YENEEA.

The CDR3 DNA follows: TGTGCCAGCAGCCCGGACAGGGGAGGAGGCTACACCTTC. Its protein is CASSPDRGGGYTF. V and J are TRBV7-2 and TRBJ1-2, with TRBD1 matching 9 bases. The germline V gene has CDR1 SGHTA and CDR2 FQGNSA. This CDR3 comprises 13 residues. V was pared by 5 bases and J by 8 bases, with 6 bases of the junction left unmatched. The full variable domain, rest sourced from reference TRBV7-2 and TRBJ1-2, is GAGVSQSPSNKVTEKGKDVELRCDPISGHTALYWYRQSLGQGLEFLIYFQGNSAPDKSGLPSDRFSAERTGGSVSTLTIQRTQQEDSAVYLCASSPDRGGGYTFGSGTRLTVV.

The rearrangement uses TRBV6-5 and TRBJ2-5, with TRBD1 identical over 8 bases. V was pared by 8 bases and J by 2 bases, with 4 bases of the junction left unmatched. CDR3 length: 13 amino acids. Per the germline V gene, CDR1 is MNHEY and CDR2 is SVGAGI. The CDR3 is CASERDRQETQYF. DNA of the CDR3: TGTGCCAGCGAACGGGACAGGCAAGAGACCCAGTACTTC.

This chain links TRBV10-2 with TRBJ2-2; a weak D match, TRBD2 (6 bases). Trimming removed 7 bases from V and 7 bases from J, with 19 bases in between. Germline CDR1 is WSHSY and CDR2 is SAAADI. CDR3 length: 15 residues. CDR3 DNA: TGCGCCAGCAAACCTCCTGGAGGGTCTGGCGGGGAGCTGTTTTTT. Protein sequence: CASKPPGGSGGELFF.

The chain carries TRBV18 and TRBJ2-3; TRBD2 aligns across 12 bases. Germline V gene lookup returns CDR1 KGHSH and CDR2 LQKENI. Unmatched junction bases numbered 1, after V lost 3 bases and J lost 6 bases. The CDR3 has 14 residues. Written as DNA, the CDR3 is TGTGCCAGCTCACCGGGACTAGCGGGCGATACGCAGTATTTT. As protein: CASSPGLAGDTQYF.

The chain couples TRBV4-2 to TRBJ1-5; 7 nucleotides line up with TRBD1. The CDR3 is 17 amino acids. With 0 bases clipped from V and 3 bases from J, the junction kept 8 bases outside the gene matches. From germline, CDR1 is LGHNA and CDR2 YNFKEQ. The CDR3 DNA is TGTGCCAGCAGCCAAGATGGGACAGAACGGCCCAATCAGCCCCAGCATTTT. It translates to CASSQDGTERPNQPQHF.

The chain carries TRBV4-2 and TRBJ2-5; TRBD2 might be the D (6 bases). CDR3 size: 14 residues. The germline gives CDR1 LGHNA, CDR2 YNFKEQ. Trimming cost V 4 bases and J 3 bases, with 12 bases left between them. The CDR3 loop reads CASSRRVAEETQYF. CDR3 in DNA: TGTGCCAGCAGCCGCCGCGTAGCGGAAGAGACCCAGTACTTC.

The V gene is TRBV6-6, the J gene TRBJ1-5; D may be TRBD1 (5 bases). Germline assignment: CDR1 MNHNY and CDR2 SVGAGI (reference sequence). Trimming shortened V by 7 bases and J by 3 bases, and 10 bases separated the two germline ends. CDR3 length: 13 amino acids. The CDR3, as DNA: TGTGCCAGCACCGGGACTTACAATCAGCCCCAGCATTTT. This sequence encodes CASTGTYNQPQHF.

This clone has only one observation. The chain couples TRBV1 to TRBJ2-3; the table's D call, TRBD2, was not checked against the DNA. TRBV1 counts as a pseudogene. The CDR3 spans 14 residues. The CDR3 spells CTSSLRGVTDTQYF. The CDR3 bases are TGCACCAGCAGCCTCCGGGGGGTCACAGATACGCAGTATTTT.

The J gene is TRBJ2-1, the V gene TRBV6-6; the D gene is possibly TRBD1 (5 bases). The CDR3 sequence is 15 residues long. Germline-derived CDR1 and CDR2 are MNHNY and SVGAGI (reference sequence). V dropped 2 bases and J dropped 8 bases, with 16 bases sitting between them. Here the CDR3 reads CASSYPVGAKDEQFF. CDR3 DNA: TGTGCCAGCAGTTACCCCGTTGGGGCCAAGGATGAGCAGTTCTTC.

The chain couples TRBV12-5 to TRBJ1-1; D unclear. Trimming left V 9 bases short and J 1 base short, with 15 bases between. Germline loops: CDR1 LGHNT, CDR2 FRNRAP. The CDR3 totals 14 residues. CDR3 sequence: CASAPLASNTEAFF. CDR3 in DNA: TGTGCTAGCGCCCCGCTGGCTTCGAACACTGAAGCTTTCTTT.

V usage is TRBV7-2 and J usage is TRBJ1-2, with TRBD1 identical over 10 bases. CDR3 size: 15 residues. The ends lost 6 bases at V and 0 bases at J; junction bases unmatched: 4. Germline V gene sequence: CDR1 SGHTA, CDR2 FQGNSA. The CDR3 loop is CASRMTGGSNYGYTF. Here the CDR3 DNA reads TGTGCCAGCAGGATGACAGGGGGCTCTAACTATGGCTACACCTTC. Full variable domain (missing parts from reference TRBV7-2 and TRBJ1-2): GAGVSQSPSNKVTEKGKDVELRCDPISGHTALYWYRQSLGQGLEFLIYFQGNSAPDKSGLPSDRFSAERTGGSVSTLTIQRTQQEDSAVYLCASRMTGGSNYGYTFGSGTRLTVV.

V gene TRBV18 combines with J gene TRBJ2-3; TRBD2 might be the D (7 bases). This CDR3 is 14 amino acids long. The V end was cut by 8 bases, the J end by 5 bases, with 17 bases between. CDR1 and CDR2 (germline): KGHSH, LQKENI. The CDR3 bases are TGTGCCAGCCTAGGGCGGGGGCCAAAAGATACGCAGTATTTT. It encodes CASLGRGPKDTQYF.

The J gene is TRBJ2-1, the V gene TRBV5-8, with 12 positions matching TRBD2. The CDR3 totals 14 residues. Trimming removed 6 bases from V and 12 bases from J; junction bases left unmatched: 10. Germline CDR1 is SGHTS and CDR2 is YDEGEE. CDR3: CASTLTGTSGPQFF. The DNA for the CDR3 is TGTGCCAGCACCCTAACCGGGACTAGCGGGCCGCAGTTCTTC.

The chain links TRBV5-6 to TRBJ2-5; maybe TRBD2 (5 bases). This CDR3 contains 16 residues. Germline assignment: CDR1 SGHDT and CDR2 YYEEEE. Trimming removed 3 bases at V and 7 bases at J, with 22 bases between. The CDR3 DNA is TGTGCCAGCAGCTCTTCTCGCGGAGGTATGCTATGGACCCAGTACTTC. Its translation is CASSSSRGGMLWTQYF.

The rearrangement joins TRBV2 to TRBJ1-1, with D unresolved. The V gene lost 5 bases and the J gene lost 3 bases, with 10 bases spanning the gap. CDR3 size: 13 residues. Germline CDR1 SNHLY, CDR2 FYNNEI. DNA of the CDR3: TGTGCCAGCAGTTTATTCCCAGACACTGAAGCTTTCTTT. Residues: CASSLFPDTEAFF.

DNA of the CDR3: TGTGCCAGCACCCGATTTGGGACAGGGCCCTACAATGAGCAGTTCTTC. The encoded protein is CASTRFGTGPYNEQFF. The chain joins TRBV5-4 to TRBJ2-1; 9 positions match TRBD1. This CDR3 has 16 amino acids. V lost 6 bases, J lost 2 bases, and 9 bases stayed unmatched. Germline V gene data show CDR1 as SGHNT and CDR2 as YYREEE (reference sequence). Variable domain in full (rest from reference TRBV5-4 and TRBJ2-1): ETGVTQSPTHLIKTRGQQVTLRCSSQSGHNTVSWYQQALGQGPQFIFQYYREEENGRGNFPPRFSGLQFPNYSSELNVNALELDDSALYLCASTRFGTGPYNEQFFGPGTRLTVL.

The chain couples TRBV25-1 to TRBJ1-4; no firm D call. CDR1 and CDR2 (germline): MGHDK, SYGVNS. There are 13 residues in the CDR3. With 5 bases removed from V and 7 bases from J, the gap between germline ends came to 11 bases. The DNA for the CDR3 is TGTGCCAGCAGTCAACATGGCGGTGAAAAACTGTTTTTT. It yields the protein CASSQHGGEKLFF.

The rearrangement links TRBV19 to TRBJ2-2; the D is unclear. The germline CDR1 and CDR2 sequences are LNHDA and SQIVND (reference sequence). The V and J ends lost 5 bases and 0 bases respectively, with 13 bases between them. The CDR3 contains 16 residues. The CDR3: CASSFLGAANTGELFF. The CDR3 coding sequence is TGTGCCAGTAGTTTCTTGGGCGCCGCGAACACCGGGGAGCTGTTTTTT.

The chain is built from TRBV6-1 and TRBJ1-4; possibly TRBD1 for D (5 bases). Germline V gene sequence: CDR1 MNHNS, CDR2 SASEGT. This CDR3 spans 15 amino acids. V lost 0 bases, J lost 10 bases, and 15 bases lay in between. The CDR3 here is CASSEAGQGLGKLFF. CDR3 DNA sequence: TGTGCCAGCAGTGAAGCGGGGCAGGGTTTAGGAAAACTGTTTTTT.

This chain uses TRBV9 with TRBJ1-2; D is perhaps TRBD1 (6 bases). The CDR3 sequence is 15 residues long. Per the germline V gene, CDR1 is SGDLS and CDR2 is YYNGEE. Trimming stripped 3 bases from V and 3 bases from J, with 15 bases between. The CDR3 loop reads CASSASGGRYYGYTF. The CDR3 region has the DNA TGTGCCAGCAGCGCCTCGGGGGGCCGGTACTATGGCTACACCTTC.

V usage is TRBV23-1 and J usage is TRBJ2-5, with D possibly TRBD2 on 7 matching bases. TRBV23-1 carries the ORF label, with uncertain function. This CDR3 has 17 amino acids. The V and J ends lost 2 bases and 2 bases respectively, with 18 bases between them. The CDR3 sequence is CASSQRGRAAGQETQYF. In nucleotides, the CDR3 is TGCGCCAGCAGTCAAAGGGGGAGGGCAGCTGGACAAGAGACCCAGTACTTC.

The chain uses TRBV18 and TRBJ2-2; 12 nucleotides line up with TRBD1. The germline V gene has CDR1 KGHSH and CDR2 LQKENI. V was pared by 5 bases and J by 5 bases, with 9 bases of the junction left unmatched. CDR3 length: 17 amino acids. The CDR3 here is CASSETGTGGATGELFF. For the CDR3, the DNA is TGTGCCAGCTCAGAGACCGGGACAGGGGGCGCGACCGGGGAGCTGTTTTTT. Full variable domain (outside the CDR3, taken from reference TRBV18 and TRBJ2-2): NAGVMQNPRHLVRRRGQEARLRCSPMKGHSHVYWYRQLPEEGLKFMVYLQKENIIDESGMPKERFSAEFPKEGPSILRIQQVVRGDSAAYFCASSETGTGGATGELFFGEGSRLTVL.

V and J are TRBV3-1 (or the pseudogene TRBV3-2) and TRBJ1-1; D possibly corresponds to TRBD1 (6 bases). This CDR3 has 13 residues. V lost 4 bases and J 1 base, leaving 7 bases between the germline ends. Germline-derived CDR1 and CDR2 are LGHDT and YNNKEL (reference sequence). CDR3: CASSRGGNTEAFF. The CDR3 nucleotides read TGTGCCAGCAGCCGAGGGGGGAACACTGAAGCTTTCTTT.

The chain carries TRBV4-1 and TRBJ2-7; possible D gene TRBD1, 5 bases. V dropped 4 bases and J dropped 0 bases, with 16 bases sitting between them. This CDR3 has 16 residues. The germline V gene encodes CDR1 MGHRA and CDR2 YSYEKL. The CDR3 is CASSPGPRTSSYEQYF. For the CDR3, the DNA is TGCGCCAGCAGCCCGGGCCCCCGGACAAGCTCCTACGAGCAGTACTTC.